Each of the 12 T cell receptor beta chains below was sequenced from the same sample in a study of blood T cell repertoires in COVID-19 (dated by TCRdb to about 2020). The library was prepared using the immunoSEQ multiplex PCR assay. In TCRdb, the immuneACCESS table is reduced to in-frame sequences with V and J assigned. These tables do not hold every clone; where another copy was compared, an unresolved V gene accounts for under half, and the others remain unexplained. The sample yields 360,000 or so clones; around 86% were counted once. The ten largest clones take up around 5.1% of the sample. Source material: PBMCs or T cells enriched from blood (not recorded which). The receptors were gathered from a woman aged 45 to 65 who had recovered from COVID-19.

The DNA for the CDR3 is TGTGCCAGCAGCTTAGCGGACAGGGGGATCCAAGAGACCCAGTACTTC. This gives the protein CASSLADRGIQETQYF. The chain employs TRBV11-2 and TRBJ2-5; 10 bases are a match to TRBD1. Germline trimming cut 1 base from V and 1 base from J; bases unmatched to any gene: 3. Germline-derived CDR1 and CDR2 are SGHAT and FQNNGV. The CDR3 contains 16 residues.

The genes are TRBV7-9 and TRBJ2-2, with D maybe TRBD2 (5 bases). Trimming took 5 bases from V and 6 from J, leaving 22 bases between them. CDR3 length equals 17 residues. Germline V gene lookup returns CDR1 SEHNR and CDR2 FQNEAQ (reference sequence). CDR3 loop: CASSPLTGDVFAGELFF. The CDR3 region has the DNA TGTGCCAGCAGCCCACTAACCGGGGATGTGTTCGCCGGGGAGCTGTTTTTT.

The chain joins TRBV5-4 to TRBJ1-2, with 7 bases aligning to TRBD1. The CDR3 consists of 13 residues. V lost 0 bases, J lost 8 bases, and 4 bases stayed unmatched. The germline CDR1 and CDR2 sequences are SGHNT and YYREEE (reference sequence). Here the CDR3 reads CASSLVGGTGYTF. Here the CDR3 DNA reads TGTGCCAGCAGCTTGGTAGGGGGCACCGGCTACACCTTC.

This chain connects TRBV4-1 to TRBJ2-1, with a possible D match to TRBD2 (6 bases). Per the germline V gene, CDR1 is MGHRA and CDR2 is YSYEKL. The CDR3 length is 17 residues. The V gene lost 3 bases and the J gene lost 4 bases, with 19 bases spanning the gap. For the CDR3, the DNA is TGCGCCAGCAGCCAGGGTCGACTAGGATCCCCTTACAATGAGCAGTTCTTC. Translating gives CASSQGRLGSPYNEQFF.

The CDR3 loop reads CAWSEQGNSPLHF. CDR3 sequence (DNA): TGTGCCTGGAGTGAACAGGGAAATTCACCCCTCCACTTT. This chain links TRBV30 with TRBJ1-6; D possibly corresponds to TRBD1 (6 bases). The V gene lost 1 base and the J gene lost 7 bases, with 8 bases spanning the gap. The CDR3 loop spans 13 amino acids. The germline V gene encodes CDR1 GTSNPN and CDR2 SVGIG (reference sequence).

Concerning this clone: The identical CDR3 is also encoded by other nucleotide sequences in the sample. This chain links TRBV3-1 (or the pseudogene TRBV3-2) with TRBJ1-1; no clear D gene. Germline values: CDR1 LGHDT, CDR2 YNNKEL (reference sequence). V lost 0 bases and J lost 5, with 7 bases in between. The CDR3 contains 13 residues. This CDR3 reads CASSQDVRTEAFF. The CDR3 nucleotides are TGTGCCAGCAGCCAAGATGTCAGAACTGAAGCTTTCTTT.

This clone came up a few times. V usage is TRBV6-9 and J usage is TRBJ1-2; 7 bases map to TRBD1. Germline values: CDR1 MNHGY, CDR2 SVAAGI. The CDR3 is 15 residues long. The J segment lost 4 bases and the V segment lost 1 base, leaving 6 bases of the junction unmatched. CDR3 DNA: TGTGCCAGCAGTTATTACGGAGGGGGCGGCTATGGCTACACCTTC. Amino acids: CASSYYGGGGYGYTF.

This sequence joins TRBV7-8 and TRBJ1-1; TRBD1 matches 7 bases. Per germline, CDR1 SGHVS and CDR2 FQNEAQ. This CDR3 spans 14 amino acids. Trimming at V came to 0 bases and at J to 6 bases, leaving 4 bases not matched to a gene. Written as DNA, the CDR3 is TGTGCCAGCAGCTTAGCCCTGGGACAGTCTGAAGCTTTCTTT. Encoded protein: CASSLALGQSEAFF. The variable domain in full, completed from reference TRBV7-8 and TRBJ1-1, reads GAGVSQSPRYKVAKRGQDVALRCDPISGHVSLFWYQQALGQGPEFLTYFQNEAQLDKSGLPSDRFFAERPEGSVSTLKIQRTQQEDSAVYLCASSLALGQSEAFFGQGTRLTVV.

This chain connects TRBV3-1 (or the pseudogene TRBV3-2) to TRBJ1-1; tentative D call: TRBD1 (6 bases). Trimming cost V 1 base and J 0 bases, with 9 bases left between them. Germline assignment: CDR1 LGHDT and CDR2 YNNKEL (reference sequence). The CDR3 is 15 amino acids. The CDR3 is CASSQAGQMNTEAFF. CDR3 nucleotides: TGTGCCAGCAGCCAAGCTGGACAGATGAACACTGAAGCTTTCTTT.

V is TRBV4-2 and J is TRBJ2-1, with TRBD2 identical over 12 bases. The CDR3 length is 19 residues. J was trimmed by 1 base and V by 0 bases; bases with no gene match: 7. Looked up from germline, CDR1 is LGHNA and CDR2 is YNFKEQ. The CDR3 loop reads CASSQDLLAGGGSYNEQFF. CDR3 DNA: TGTGCCAGCAGCCAAGATTTGCTAGCGGGAGGGGGGTCCTACAATGAGCAGTTCTTC.

Only a few counts were recorded for this clone. CDR3 nucleotide sequence: TGTGCCAGCAGCCCGACTAGCGGCTACGAGCAGTACTTC. This codes for CASSPTSGYEQYF. V and J are TRBV7-6 and TRBJ2-7; 9 bases map to TRBD2. The CDR3 is made up of 13 amino acids. CDR1 is SGHVS, CDR2 FNYEAQ, per germline. After removal of 5 bases from V and 3 bases from J, the junction contained 2 bases not matched to a gene.

The V and J genes are TRBV19 and TRBJ1-2; D is possibly TRBD1 (5 bases). The ends were cut back, 3 bases at V and 4 bases at J, with 12 bases in the middle. The CDR3 has 14 amino acids. CDR1 is LNHDA and CDR2 is SQIVND in the germline V gene (reference sequence). This CDR3 reads CASSMVRVGYGYTF. DNA of the CDR3: TGTGCCAGTAGTATGGTCAGGGTTGGCTATGGCTACACCTTC.